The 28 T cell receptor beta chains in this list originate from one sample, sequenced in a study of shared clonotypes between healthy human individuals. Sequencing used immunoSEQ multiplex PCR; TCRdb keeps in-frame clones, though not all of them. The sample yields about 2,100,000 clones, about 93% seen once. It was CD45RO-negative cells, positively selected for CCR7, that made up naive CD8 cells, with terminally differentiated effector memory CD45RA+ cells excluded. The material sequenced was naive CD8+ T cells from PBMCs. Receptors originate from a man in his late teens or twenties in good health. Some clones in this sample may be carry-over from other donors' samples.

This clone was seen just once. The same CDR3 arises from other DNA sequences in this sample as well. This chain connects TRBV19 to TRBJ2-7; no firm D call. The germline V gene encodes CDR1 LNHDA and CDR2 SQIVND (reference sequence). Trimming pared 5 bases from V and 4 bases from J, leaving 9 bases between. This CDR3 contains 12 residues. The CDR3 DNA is TGTGCCAGTAGTGCCACCGGGTACGAGCAGTACTTC. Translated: CASSATGYEQYF.

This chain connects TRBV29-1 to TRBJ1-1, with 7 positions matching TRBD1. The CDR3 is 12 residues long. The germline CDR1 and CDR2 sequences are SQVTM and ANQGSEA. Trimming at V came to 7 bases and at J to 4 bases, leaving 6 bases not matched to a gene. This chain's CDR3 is CSAQTGPTEAFF. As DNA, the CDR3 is TGCAGCGCCCAGACAGGGCCCACTGAAGCTTTCTTT.

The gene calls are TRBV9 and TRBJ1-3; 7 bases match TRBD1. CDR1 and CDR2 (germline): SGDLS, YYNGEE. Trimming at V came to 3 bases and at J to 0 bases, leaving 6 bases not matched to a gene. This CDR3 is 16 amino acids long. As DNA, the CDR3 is TGTGCCAGCAGCGCCCAGACAGGGTACTCTGGAAACACCATATATTTT. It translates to CASSAQTGYSGNTIYF. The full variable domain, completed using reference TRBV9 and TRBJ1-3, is DSGVTQTPKHLITATGQRVTLRCSPRSGDLSVYWYQQSLDQGLQFLIQYYNGEERAKGNILERFSAQQFPDLHSELNLSSLELGDSALYFCASSAQTGYSGNTIYFGEGSWLTVV.

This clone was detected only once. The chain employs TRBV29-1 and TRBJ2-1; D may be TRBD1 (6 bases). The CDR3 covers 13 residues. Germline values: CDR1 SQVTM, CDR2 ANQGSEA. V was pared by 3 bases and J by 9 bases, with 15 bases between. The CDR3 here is CSVEAGEAIEQFF. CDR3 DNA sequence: TGCAGCGTTGAGGCAGGGGAAGCGATTGAGCAGTTCTTC.

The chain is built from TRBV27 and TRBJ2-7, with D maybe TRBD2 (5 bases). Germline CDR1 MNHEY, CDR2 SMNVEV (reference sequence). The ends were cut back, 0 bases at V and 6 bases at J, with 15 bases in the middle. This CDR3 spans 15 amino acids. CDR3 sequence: CASSLSILLSGEQYF. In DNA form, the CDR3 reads TGTGCCAGCAGTTTATCAATCCTCCTAAGCGGCGAGCAGTACTTC.

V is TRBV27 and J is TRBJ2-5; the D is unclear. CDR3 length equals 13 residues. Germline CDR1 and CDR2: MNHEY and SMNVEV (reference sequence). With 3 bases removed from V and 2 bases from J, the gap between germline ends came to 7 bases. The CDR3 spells CASSFLTQETQYF. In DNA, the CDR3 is TGTGCCAGCAGTTTCTTGACTCAAGAGACCCAGTACTTC.

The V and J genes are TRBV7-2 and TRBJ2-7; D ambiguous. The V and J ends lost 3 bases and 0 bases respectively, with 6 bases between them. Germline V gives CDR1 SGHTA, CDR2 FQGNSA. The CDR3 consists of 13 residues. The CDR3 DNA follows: TGTGCCAGCAGCTTTCGAAGCTCCTACGAGCAGTACTTC. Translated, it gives CASSFRSSYEQYF.

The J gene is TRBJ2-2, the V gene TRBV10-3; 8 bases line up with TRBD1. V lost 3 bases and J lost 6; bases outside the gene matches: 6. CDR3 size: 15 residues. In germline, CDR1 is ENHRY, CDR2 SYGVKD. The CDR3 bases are TGTGCCATCAGTGAAAGCAGGGGGCTAGCCGGGGAGCTGTTTTTT. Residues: CAISESRGLAGELFF.

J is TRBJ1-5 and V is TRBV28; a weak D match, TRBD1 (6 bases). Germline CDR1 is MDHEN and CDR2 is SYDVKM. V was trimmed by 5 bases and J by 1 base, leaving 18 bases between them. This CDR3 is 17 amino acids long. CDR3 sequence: CASSPTYGGPSNQPQHF. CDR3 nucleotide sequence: TGTGCCAGCAGTCCCACTTATGGGGGGCCCAGCAATCAGCCCCAGCATTTT.

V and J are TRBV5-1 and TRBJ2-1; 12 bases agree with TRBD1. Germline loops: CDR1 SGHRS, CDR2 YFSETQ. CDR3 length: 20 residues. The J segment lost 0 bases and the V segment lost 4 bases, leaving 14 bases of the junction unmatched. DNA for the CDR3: TGCGCCAGCAGCCCGAGGGACAGGGGGCGTATAACGTACTCCTACAATGAGCAGTTCTTC. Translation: CASSPRDRGRITYSYNEQFF.

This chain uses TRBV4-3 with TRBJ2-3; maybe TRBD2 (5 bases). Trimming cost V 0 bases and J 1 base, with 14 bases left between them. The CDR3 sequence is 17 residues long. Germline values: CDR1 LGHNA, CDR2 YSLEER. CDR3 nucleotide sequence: TGCGCCAGCAGCCAAGATATAGGTTTGCGGGGCACAGATACGCAGTATTTT. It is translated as CASSQDIGLRGTDTQYF.

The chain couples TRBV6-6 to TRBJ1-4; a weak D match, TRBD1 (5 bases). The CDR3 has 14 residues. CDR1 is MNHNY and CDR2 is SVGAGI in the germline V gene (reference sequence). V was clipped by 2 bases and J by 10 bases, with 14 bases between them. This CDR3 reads CASSYQEPGGKLFF. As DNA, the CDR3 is TGTGCCAGCAGTTACCAGGAGCCTGGGGGAAAACTGTTTTTT.

CDR3 sequence: CASSLREYQGKNIQYF. The CDR3 coding sequence is TGTGCCAGCAGTTTACGGGAGTACCAGGGCAAAAACATTCAGTACTTC. The rearrangement links TRBV28 to TRBJ2-4, with a possible D match to TRBD2 (6 bases). Per germline, CDR1 MDHEN and CDR2 SYDVKM. The CDR3 is 16 residues long. The ends were cut back, 2 bases at V and 3 bases at J, with 14 bases in the middle. Variable domain in full (rest from reference TRBV28 and TRBJ2-4): DVKVTQSSRYLVKRTGEKVFLECVQDMDHENMFWYRQDPGLGLRLIYFSYDVKMKEKGDIPEGYSVSREKKERFSLILESASTNQTSMYLCASSLREYQGKNIQYFGAGTRLSVL.

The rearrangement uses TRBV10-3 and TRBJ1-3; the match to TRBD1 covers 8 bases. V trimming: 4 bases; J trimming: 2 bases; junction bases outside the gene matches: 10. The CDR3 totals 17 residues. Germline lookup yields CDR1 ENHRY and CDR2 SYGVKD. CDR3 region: CAISVKQGDPPGNTIYF. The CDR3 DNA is TGTGCCATCAGTGTTAAACAGGGGGATCCTCCTGGAAACACCATATATTTT.

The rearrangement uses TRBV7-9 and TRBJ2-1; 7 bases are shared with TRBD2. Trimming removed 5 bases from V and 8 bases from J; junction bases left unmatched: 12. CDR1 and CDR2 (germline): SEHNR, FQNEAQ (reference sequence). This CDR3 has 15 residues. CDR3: CASSPHLEGRDEQFF. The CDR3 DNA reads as TGTGCCAGCAGCCCCCATCTGGAGGGGAGGGATGAGCAGTTCTTC.

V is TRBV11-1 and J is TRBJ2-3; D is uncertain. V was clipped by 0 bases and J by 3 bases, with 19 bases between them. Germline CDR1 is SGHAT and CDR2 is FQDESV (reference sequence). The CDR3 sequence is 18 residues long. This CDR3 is CASSLASTLGWGTDTQYF. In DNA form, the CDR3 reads TGTGCCAGCAGCTTAGCGAGCACACTCGGTTGGGGAACAGATACGCAGTATTTT.

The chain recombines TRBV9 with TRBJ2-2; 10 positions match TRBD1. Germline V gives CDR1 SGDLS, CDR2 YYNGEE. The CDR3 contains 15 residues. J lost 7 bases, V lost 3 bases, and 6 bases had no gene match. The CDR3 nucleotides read TGTGCCAGCAGCGCGGGACAGGGGATTTTCGGGGAGCTGTTTTTT. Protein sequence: CASSAGQGIFGELFF. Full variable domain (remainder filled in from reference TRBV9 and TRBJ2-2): DSGVTQTPKHLITATGQRVTLRCSPRSGDLSVYWYQQSLDQGLQFLIQYYNGEERAKGNILERFSAQQFPDLHSELNLSSLELGDSALYFCASSAGQGIFGELFFGEGSRLTVL.

The CDR3 nucleotides are TGTGCCATCCGCGAAAGAGGCGCGGGAGATGAGAATGAGCAGTTCTTC. This translates into CAIRERGAGDENEQFF. The rearrangement joins TRBV10-3 to TRBJ2-1; 7 nucleotides agree with TRBD2. The CDR3 covers 16 residues. Germline lookup yields CDR1 ENHRY and CDR2 SYGVKD. V shed 8 bases, J shed 7 bases, and the junction held 17 bases outside the gene matches.

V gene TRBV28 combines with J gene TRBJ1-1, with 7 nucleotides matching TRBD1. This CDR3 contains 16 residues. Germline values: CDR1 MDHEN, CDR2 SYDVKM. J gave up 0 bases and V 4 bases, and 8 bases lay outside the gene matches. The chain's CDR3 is CASSSGQERMNTEAFF. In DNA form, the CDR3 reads TGTGCCAGCAGTTCAGGACAGGAGCGGATGAACACTGAAGCTTTCTTT.

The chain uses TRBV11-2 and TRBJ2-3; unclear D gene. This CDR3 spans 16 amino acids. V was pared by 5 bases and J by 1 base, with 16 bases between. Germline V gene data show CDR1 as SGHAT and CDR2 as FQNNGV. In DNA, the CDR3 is TGTGCCAGCAGCCAGTACTCATACGCCCGCACAGATACGCAGTATTTT. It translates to CASSQYSYARTDTQYF.

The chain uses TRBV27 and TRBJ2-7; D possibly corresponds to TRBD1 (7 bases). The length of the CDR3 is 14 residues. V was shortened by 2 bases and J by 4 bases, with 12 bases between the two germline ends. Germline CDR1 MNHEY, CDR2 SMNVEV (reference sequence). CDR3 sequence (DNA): TGTGCCAGCAGTTTAGGAGGGGGCATTTACGAGCAGTACTTC. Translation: CASSLGGGIYEQYF.

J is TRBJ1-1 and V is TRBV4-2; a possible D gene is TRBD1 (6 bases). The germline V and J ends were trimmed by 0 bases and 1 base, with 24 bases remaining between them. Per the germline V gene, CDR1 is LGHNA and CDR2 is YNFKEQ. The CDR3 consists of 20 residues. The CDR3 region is CASSQDLRLQGTEGNTEAFF. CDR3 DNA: TGTGCCAGCAGCCAAGATTTACGGCTACAGGGAACCGAGGGGAACACTGAAGCTTTCTTT.

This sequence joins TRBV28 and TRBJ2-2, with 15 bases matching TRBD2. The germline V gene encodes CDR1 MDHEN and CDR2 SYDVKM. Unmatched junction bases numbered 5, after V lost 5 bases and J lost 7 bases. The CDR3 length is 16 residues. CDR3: CASSPRTSGRVGELFF. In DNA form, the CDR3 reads TGTGCCAGCAGTCCCCGGACTAGCGGGAGGGTCGGGGAGCTGTTTTTT.

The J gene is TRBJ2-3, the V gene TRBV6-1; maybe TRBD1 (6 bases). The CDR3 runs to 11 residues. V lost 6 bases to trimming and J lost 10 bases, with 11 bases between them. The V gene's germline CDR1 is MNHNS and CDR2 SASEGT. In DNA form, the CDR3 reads TGTGCCAGCAGGAGGGGGACCTCGCAGTATTTT. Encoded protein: CASRRGTSQYF.

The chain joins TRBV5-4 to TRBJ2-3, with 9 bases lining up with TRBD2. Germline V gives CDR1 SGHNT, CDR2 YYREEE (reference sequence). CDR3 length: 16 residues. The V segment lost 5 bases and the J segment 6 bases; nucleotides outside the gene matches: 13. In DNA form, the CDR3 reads TGTGCCAGCAGGGATGGGGTAGCGGGAGCAATCGATACGCAGTATTTT. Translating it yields CASRDGVAGAIDTQYF.

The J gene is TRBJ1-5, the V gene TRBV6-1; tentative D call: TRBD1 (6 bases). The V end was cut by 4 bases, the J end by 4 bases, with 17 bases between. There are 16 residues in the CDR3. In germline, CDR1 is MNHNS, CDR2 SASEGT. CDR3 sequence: CASSAMIQGLNQPQHF. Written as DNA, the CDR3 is TGTGCCAGCAGTGCGATGATACAGGGATTAAATCAGCCCCAGCATTTT.

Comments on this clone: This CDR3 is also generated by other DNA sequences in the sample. The CDR3 protein is CASSLGLEYNEQFF. CDR3 DNA: TGCGCCAGCAGCTTGGGGCTCGAATACAATGAGCAGTTCTTC. The rearrangement links TRBV5-1 to TRBJ2-1; D not resolved. Germline V gene data show CDR1 as SGHRS and CDR2 as YFSETQ. CDR3 length: 14 amino acids. V gave up 0 bases and J gave up 4 bases, with 8 bases separating them.

CDR3 in DNA: TGTGCCAGCGGGACAGGGGGCGCGGCTAATGAAAAACTGTTTTTT. Its protein is CASGTGGAANEKLFF. The V call is TRBV27, the J call TRBJ1-4; 12 bases are shared with TRBD1. Germline lookup yields CDR1 MNHEY and CDR2 SMNVEV (reference sequence). J gave up 3 bases and V 8 bases, and 4 bases lay outside the gene matches. The CDR3 is 15 residues long.